This T cell receptor beta chain was identified during a study of CD8 T cells in Susac syndrome. Germline V CDR1 and CDR2: MNHNS, SASEGT. Trimming cost V 3 bases and J 5 bases, with 13 bases left between them. The CDR3 is 14 amino acids. This clonotype was seen once. Random-hexamer reverse transcription was applied to roughly 0.5 to 1 ug RNA. Amplification of TCR beta CDR3 was carried out by immunoSEQ multiplex PCR, which covered 54 Vbeta and 13 Jbeta segments. TCRdb reanalysed the immunoSEQ multiplex PCR reads using MiXCR and keeps one entry per CDR3 protein. Of over 300,000 distinct CDR3 sequences listed, just over 90% were seen once; the top ten hold over 0.05%.

V is TRBV6-1 and J is TRBJ2-5; TRBD1 or TRBD2 may be the D gene (5 bases each). The clonotype originates from a human donor with multiple sclerosis. Sequencing input: CD4+ T cells from PBMCs. CDR3 in amino acids: CASSDGTGFETQYF. DNA for the CDR3: TGTGCCAGCAGTGACGGGACGGGCTTTGAGACCCAGTACTTC.